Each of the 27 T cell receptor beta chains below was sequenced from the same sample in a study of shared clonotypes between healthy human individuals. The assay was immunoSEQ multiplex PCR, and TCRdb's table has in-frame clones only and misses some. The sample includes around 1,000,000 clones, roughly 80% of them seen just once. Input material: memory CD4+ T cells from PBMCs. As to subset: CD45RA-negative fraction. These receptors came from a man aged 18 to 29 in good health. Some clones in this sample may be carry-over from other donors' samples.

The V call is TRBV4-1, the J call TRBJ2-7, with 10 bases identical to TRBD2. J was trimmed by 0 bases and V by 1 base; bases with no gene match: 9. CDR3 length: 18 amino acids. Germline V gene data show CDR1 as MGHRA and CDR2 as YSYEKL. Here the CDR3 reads CASSQVGAGTSDSYEQYF. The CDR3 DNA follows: TGCGCCAGCAGCCAAGTGGGGGCGGGGACTAGCGACTCCTACGAGCAGTACTTC.

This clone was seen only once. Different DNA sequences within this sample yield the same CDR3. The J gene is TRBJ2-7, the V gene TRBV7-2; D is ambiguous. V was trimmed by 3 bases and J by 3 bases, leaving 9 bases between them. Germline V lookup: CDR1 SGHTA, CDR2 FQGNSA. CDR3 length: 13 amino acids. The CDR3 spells CASSLAHSYEQYF. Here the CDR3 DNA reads TGTGCCAGCAGCTTGGCCCACAGCTACGAGCAGTACTTC.

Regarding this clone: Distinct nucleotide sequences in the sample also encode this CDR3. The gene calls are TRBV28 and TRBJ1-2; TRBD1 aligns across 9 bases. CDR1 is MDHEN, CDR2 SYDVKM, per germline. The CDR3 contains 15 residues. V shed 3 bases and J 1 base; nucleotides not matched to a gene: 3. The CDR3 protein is CASSLPGQGNYGYTF. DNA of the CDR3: TGTGCCAGCAGTTTGCCGGGACAGGGTAACTATGGCTACACCTTC.

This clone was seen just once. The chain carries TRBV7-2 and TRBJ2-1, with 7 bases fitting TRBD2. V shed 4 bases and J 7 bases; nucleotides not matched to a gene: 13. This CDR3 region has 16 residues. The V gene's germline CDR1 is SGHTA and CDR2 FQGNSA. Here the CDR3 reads CASSSFKAGVGNEQFF. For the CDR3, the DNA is TGTGCCAGCAGCTCTTTTAAGGCGGGAGTCGGGAATGAGCAGTTCTTC.

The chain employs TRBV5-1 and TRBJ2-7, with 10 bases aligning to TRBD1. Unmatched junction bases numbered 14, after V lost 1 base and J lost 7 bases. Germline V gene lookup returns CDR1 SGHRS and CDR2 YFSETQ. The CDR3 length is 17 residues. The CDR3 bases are TGCGCCAGCAGCTTGAACCTCCCGGGACAGGGGATTCATGAGCAGTACTTC. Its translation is CASSLNLPGQGIHEQYF.

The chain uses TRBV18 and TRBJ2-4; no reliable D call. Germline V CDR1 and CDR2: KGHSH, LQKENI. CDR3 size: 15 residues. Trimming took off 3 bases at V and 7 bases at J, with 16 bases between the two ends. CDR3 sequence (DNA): TGTGCCAGCTCACCGACAATCCCTAAGATGAACATTCAGTACTTC. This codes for CASSPTIPKMNIQYF.

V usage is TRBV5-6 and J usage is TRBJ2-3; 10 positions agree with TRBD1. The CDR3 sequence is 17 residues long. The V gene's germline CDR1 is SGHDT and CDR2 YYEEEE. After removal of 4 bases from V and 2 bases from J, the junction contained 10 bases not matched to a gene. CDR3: CASSTLGQGPNTDTQYF. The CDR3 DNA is TGTGCCAGCAGCACCCTGGGACAGGGGCCAAACACAGATACGCAGTATTTT. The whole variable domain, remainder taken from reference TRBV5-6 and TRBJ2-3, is DAGVTQSPTHLIKTRGQQVTLRCSPKSGHDTVSWYQQALGQGPQFIFQYYEEEERQRGNFPDRFSGHQFPNYSSELNVNALLLGDSALYLCASSTLGQGPNTDTQYFGPGTRLTVL.

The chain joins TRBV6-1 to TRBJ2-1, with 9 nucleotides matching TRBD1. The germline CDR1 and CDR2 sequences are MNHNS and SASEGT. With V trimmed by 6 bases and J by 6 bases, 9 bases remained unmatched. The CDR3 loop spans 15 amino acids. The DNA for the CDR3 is TGTGCCAGCAGAAGGACGGGACAGGGCTTCAATGAGCAGTTCTTC. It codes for CASRRTGQGFNEQFF.

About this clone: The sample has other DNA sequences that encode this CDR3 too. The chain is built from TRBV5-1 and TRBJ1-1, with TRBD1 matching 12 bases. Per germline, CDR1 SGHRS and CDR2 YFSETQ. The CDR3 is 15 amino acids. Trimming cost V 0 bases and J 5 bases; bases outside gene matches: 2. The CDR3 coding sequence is TGCGCCAGCAGCTTGGGGGACAGGGGGCGAACTGAAGCTTTCTTT. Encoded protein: CASSLGDRGRTEAFF.

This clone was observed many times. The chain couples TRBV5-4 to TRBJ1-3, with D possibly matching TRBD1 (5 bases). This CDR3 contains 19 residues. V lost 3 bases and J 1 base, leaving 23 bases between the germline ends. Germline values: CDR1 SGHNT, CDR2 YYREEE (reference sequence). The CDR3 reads CASSSARSGTRASGNTIYF. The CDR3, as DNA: TGTGCCAGCAGCTCCGCCCGATCAGGGACCAGGGCGTCTGGAAACACCATATATTTT.

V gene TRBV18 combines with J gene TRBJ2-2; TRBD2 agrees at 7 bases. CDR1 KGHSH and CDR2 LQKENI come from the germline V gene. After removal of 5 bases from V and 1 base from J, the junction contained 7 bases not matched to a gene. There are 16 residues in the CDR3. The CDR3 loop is CASSWLASGNTGELFF. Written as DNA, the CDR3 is TGTGCCAGCTCATGGTTGGCTAGCGGGAACACCGGGGAGCTGTTTTTT. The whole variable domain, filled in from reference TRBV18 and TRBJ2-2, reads NAGVMQNPRHLVRRRGQEARLRCSPMKGHSHVYWYRQLPEEGLKFMVYLQKENIIDESGMPKERFSAEFPKEGPSILRIQQVVRGDSAAYFCASSWLASGNTGELFFGEGSRLTVL.

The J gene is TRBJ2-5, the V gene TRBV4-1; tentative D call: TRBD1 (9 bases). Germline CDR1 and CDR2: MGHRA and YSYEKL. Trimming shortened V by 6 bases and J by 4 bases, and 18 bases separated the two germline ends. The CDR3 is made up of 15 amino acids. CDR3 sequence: CASRQGAAGAETQYF. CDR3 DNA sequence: TGCGCCAGCAGACAGGGGGCAGCGGGAGCAGAGACCCAGTACTTC.

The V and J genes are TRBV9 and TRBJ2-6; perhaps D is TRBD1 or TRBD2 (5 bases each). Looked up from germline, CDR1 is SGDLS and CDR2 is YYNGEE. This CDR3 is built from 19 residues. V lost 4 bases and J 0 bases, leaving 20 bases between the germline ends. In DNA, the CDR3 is TGTGCCAGCAGCCCGAGGGGCGGACCGCTAATCTCTGGGGCCAACGTCCTGACTTTC. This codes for CASSPRGGPLISGANVLTF.

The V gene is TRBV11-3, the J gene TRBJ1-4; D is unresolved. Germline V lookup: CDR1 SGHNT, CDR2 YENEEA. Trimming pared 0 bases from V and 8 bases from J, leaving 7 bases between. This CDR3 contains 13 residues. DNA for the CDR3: TGTGCCAGCAGCTTAGACCAGGCCGAAAAACTGTTTTTT. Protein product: CASSLDQAEKLFF.

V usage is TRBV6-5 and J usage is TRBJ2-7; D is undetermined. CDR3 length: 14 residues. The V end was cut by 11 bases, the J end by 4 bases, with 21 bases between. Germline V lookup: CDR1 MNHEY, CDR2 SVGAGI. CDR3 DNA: TGTGCCGCCTCGACACCGGGTAGGCCTTACGAGCAGTACTTC. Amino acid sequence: CAASTPGRPYEQYF.

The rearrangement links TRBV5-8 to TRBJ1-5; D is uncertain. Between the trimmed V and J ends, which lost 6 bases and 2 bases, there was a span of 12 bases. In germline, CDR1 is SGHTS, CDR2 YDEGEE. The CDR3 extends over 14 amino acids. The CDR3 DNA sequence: TGTGCCAGCACCCCCCTTGGTGGCAATCAGCCCCAGCATTTT. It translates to CASTPLGGNQPQHF.

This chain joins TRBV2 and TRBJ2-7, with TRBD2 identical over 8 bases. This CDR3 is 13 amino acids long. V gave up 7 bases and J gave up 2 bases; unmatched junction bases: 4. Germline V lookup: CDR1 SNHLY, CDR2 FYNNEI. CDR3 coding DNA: TGTGCCAGCAACGACGGGAGGGCCTACGAGCAGTACTTC. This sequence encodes CASNDGRAYEQYF.

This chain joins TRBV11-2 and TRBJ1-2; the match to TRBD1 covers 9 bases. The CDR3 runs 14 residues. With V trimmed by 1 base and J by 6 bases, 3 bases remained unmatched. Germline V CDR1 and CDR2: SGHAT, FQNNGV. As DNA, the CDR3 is TGTGCCAGCAGCTTAGGACAGGGGGGAGATGGCTACACCTTC. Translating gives CASSLGQGGDGYTF.

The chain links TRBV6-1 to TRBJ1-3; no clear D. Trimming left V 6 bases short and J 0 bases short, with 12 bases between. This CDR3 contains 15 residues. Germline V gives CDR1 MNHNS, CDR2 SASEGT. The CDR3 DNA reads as TGTGCCAGCAGCTTGCATCGACCCTCTGGAAACACCATATATTTT. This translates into CASSLHRPSGNTIYF.

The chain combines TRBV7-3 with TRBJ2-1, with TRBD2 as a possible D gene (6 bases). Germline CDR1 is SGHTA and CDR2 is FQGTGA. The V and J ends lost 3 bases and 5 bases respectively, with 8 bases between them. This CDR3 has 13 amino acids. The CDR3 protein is CASSLAGHNEQFF. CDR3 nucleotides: TGTGCCAGCAGCTTGGCGGGACACAATGAGCAGTTCTTC. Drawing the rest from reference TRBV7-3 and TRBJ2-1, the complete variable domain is GAGVSQTPSNKVTEKGKYVELRCDPISGHTALYWYRQSLGQGPEFLIYFQGTGAADDSGLPNDRFFAVRPEGSVSTLKIQRTERGDSAVYLCASSLAGHNEQFFGPGTRLTVL.

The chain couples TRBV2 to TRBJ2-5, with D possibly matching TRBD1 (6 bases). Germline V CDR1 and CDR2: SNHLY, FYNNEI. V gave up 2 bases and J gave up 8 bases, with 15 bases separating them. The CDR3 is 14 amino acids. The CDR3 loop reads CASSEYPKTGTQYF. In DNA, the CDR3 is TGTGCCAGCAGTGAATACCCTAAGACAGGCACCCAGTACTTC.

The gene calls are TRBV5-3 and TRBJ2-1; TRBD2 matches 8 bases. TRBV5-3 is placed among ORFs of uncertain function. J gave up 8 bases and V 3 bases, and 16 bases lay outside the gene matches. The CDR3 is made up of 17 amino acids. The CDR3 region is CARSSPGTRALLDEQFF. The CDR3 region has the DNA TGTGCCAGAAGCTCGCCAGGGACTAGGGCACTTCTCGATGAGCAGTTCTTC.

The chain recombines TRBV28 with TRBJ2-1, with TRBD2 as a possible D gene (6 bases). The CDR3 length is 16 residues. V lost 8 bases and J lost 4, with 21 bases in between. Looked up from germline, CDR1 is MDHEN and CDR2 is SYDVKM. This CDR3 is CASCPGGNSRYNEQFF. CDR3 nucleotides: TGTGCCAGCTGTCCTGGCGGGAATTCTCGGTACAATGAGCAGTTCTTC. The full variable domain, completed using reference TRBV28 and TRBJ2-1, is DVKVTQSSRYLVKRTGEKVFLECVQDMDHENMFWYRQDPGLGLRLIYFSYDVKMKEKGDIPEGYSVSREKKERFSLILESASTNQTSMYLCASCPGGNSRYNEQFFGPGTRLTVL.

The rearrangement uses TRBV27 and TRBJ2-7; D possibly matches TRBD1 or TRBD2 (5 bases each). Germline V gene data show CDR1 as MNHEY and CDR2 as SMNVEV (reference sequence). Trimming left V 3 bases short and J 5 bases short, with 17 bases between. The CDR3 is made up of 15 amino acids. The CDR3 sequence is CASSFRDPRAHEQYF. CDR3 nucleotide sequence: TGTGCCAGCAGTTTCCGGGACCCTAGAGCCCACGAGCAGTACTTC.

Here the CDR3 reads CASSHGEGYNEQFF. In DNA form, the CDR3 reads TGTGCCAGCAGTCACGGGGAGGGGTACAATGAGCAGTTCTTC. This chain links TRBV28 with TRBJ2-1; 7 positions match TRBD2. Germline assignment: CDR1 MDHEN and CDR2 SYDVKM. The CDR3 loop spans 14 amino acids. With 5 bases clipped from V and 4 bases from J, the junction kept 5 bases outside the gene matches.

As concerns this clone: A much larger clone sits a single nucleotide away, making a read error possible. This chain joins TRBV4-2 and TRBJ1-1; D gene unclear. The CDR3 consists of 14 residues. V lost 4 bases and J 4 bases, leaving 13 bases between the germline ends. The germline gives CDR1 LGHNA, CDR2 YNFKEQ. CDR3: CASSPQVKVTEAFF. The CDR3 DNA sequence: TGTGCCAGCAGCCCCCAGGTCAAGGTCACTGAAGCTTTCTTT.

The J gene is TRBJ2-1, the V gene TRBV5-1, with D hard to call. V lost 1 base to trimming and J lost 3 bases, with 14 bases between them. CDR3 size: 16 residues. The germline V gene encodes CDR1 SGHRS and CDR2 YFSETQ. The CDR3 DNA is TGCGCCAGCAGCTTGTATAGTGGGGAACTCTACAATGAGCAGTTCTTC. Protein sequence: CASSLYSGELYNEQFF.